The 30 T cell receptor beta chains below come from one sample, sequenced in a study of blood T cells in healthy people across ages. A second about 7 to 12 cycle PCR used barcoded and J-beta primers. TCRdb called the 5' RACE reads again in MiXCR, with one record for every CDR3 protein. The repertoire consists of about 810,000 distinct CDR3 sequences, with roughly 34% occurring once and the leading ten covering 13%. The sample comprised blood. The origin of the receptors is a young man in good health.

In regard to this clonotype: This may be a read error: a much more frequent sequence differs by one nucleotide. V is TRBV7-2 and J is TRBJ1-2; no firm D call. Germline CDR1 is SGHTA and CDR2 is FQGNSA. CDR3 length equals 12 residues. The CDR3 DNA sequence: TGTGTCAGCAGCGCCCGGACGGGTGGCTACACCTTC. It encodes CVSSARTGGYTF.

This clonotype was detected a few times. The DNA for the CDR3 is TGTGCCAGCAGCATCACAGGACAGGGGAAGGGCTACACCTTC. Amino acids: CASSITGQGKGYTF. The V call is TRBV13, the J call TRBJ1-2, with TRBD1 matching over 9 bases. V dropped 5 bases and J dropped 8; count of bases not matched to a gene: 9. Germline V gene data show CDR1 as PRHDT and CDR2 as FYEKMQ (reference sequence). This CDR3 has 14 amino acids.

CDR3 nucleotide sequence: TGTGCCAGCTCACCTACCCGGGGGGGCCAAGAGACCCAGTACTTC. This sequence encodes CASSPTRGGQETQYF. The chain combines TRBV18 with TRBJ2-5; 8 bases line up with TRBD2. In germline, CDR1 is KGHSH, CDR2 LQKENI. V lost 3 bases to trimming and J lost 1 base; unmatched junction nucleotides: 4. The CDR3 has 15 amino acids.

This clonotype occurred a few times. The genes are TRBV15 and TRBJ2-5; D remains ambiguous. With 0 bases removed from V and 11 bases from J, the gap between germline ends came to 10 bases. Germline V gene data show CDR1 as LNHNV and CDR2 as YYDKDF (reference sequence). CDR3 length: 12 amino acids. The CDR3 spells CATSRDSNEQYF. The CDR3 DNA reads TGTGCCACCAGCAGAGATAGCAATGAGCAGTACTTC.

The chain joins TRBV12-3 or TRBV12-4 to TRBJ1-2; weak D call: TRBD1 (6 bases). The ends were cut back, 5 bases at V and 2 bases at J, with 15 bases in the middle. There are 15 residues in the CDR3. In DNA form, the CDR3 reads TGTGCCAGCAGTAGACAGGCCCTATTGAACTATGGCTACACCTTC. It is translated as CASSRQALLNYGYTF.

Comments on this clonotype: A much larger clone sits a single nucleotide away, making a read error possible. The V and J genes are TRBV5-1 and TRBJ2-3; D not certain. V was cut by 0 bases and J by 3 bases, with 11 bases left in between. The CDR3 covers 15 residues. The germline V gene encodes CDR1 SGHRS and CDR2 YFSETQ. DNA for the CDR3: TGCGCCAGCAGCTTGGCCGTACAGAGGACAGATACGCAGTATTTT. It translates to CASSLAVQRTDTQYF.

V and J are TRBV6-6 and TRBJ1-6; 7 bases are shared with TRBD1. CDR3 size: 17 residues. CDR1 is MNHNY, CDR2 SVGAGI, per germline (reference sequence). J was trimmed by 8 bases and V by 9 bases; bases with no gene match: 19. For the CDR3, the DNA is TGTGCCAGTCTCCCAAATCAGGGGGTGACATTCGATTCACCCCTCCACTTT. Protein product: CASLPNQGVTFDSPLHF.

This clonotype was picked up a small number of times. The chain links TRBV6-6 to TRBJ1-1; D ambiguous. V was clipped by 2 bases and J by 4 bases, with 11 bases between them. CDR1 is MNHNY, CDR2 SVGAGI, per germline (reference sequence). This CDR3 comprises 14 residues. The chain's CDR3 is CASSYKGKGTEAFF. CDR3 nucleotide sequence: TGTGCCAGCAGTTACAAAGGGAAGGGCACTGAAGCTTTCTTT.

The chain uses TRBV20-1 and TRBJ1-5; the D is unclear. CDR1 DFQATT and CDR2 SNEGSKA come from the germline V gene (reference sequence). Trimming cost V 1 base and J 4 bases, with 17 bases left between them. The CDR3 contains 16 residues. CDR3 DNA: TGCAGTGCTAGAGTAGGTGTAGGACGACTAAATCAGCCCCAGCATTTT. It yields the protein CSARVGVGRLNQPQHF.

V usage is TRBV2 and J usage is TRBJ1-2; 8 bases fit TRBD1. The CDR3 contains 16 residues. The ends lost 4 bases at V and 7 bases at J; junction bases unmatched: 14. Germline values: CDR1 SNHLY, CDR2 FYNNEI. The DNA for the CDR3 is TGTGCCAGCAGTGCTGACTTACAGGGGGGTCGGTTTGGCTACACCTTC. Translating it yields CASSADLQGGRFGYTF.

The chain employs TRBV6-2 or TRBV6-3 and TRBJ1-6; D gene uncertain. This CDR3 region has 12 residues. With 6 bases removed from V and 6 bases from J, the gap between germline ends came to 6 bases. Germline-derived CDR1 and CDR2 are MNHEY and SVGEGT. CDR3 in amino acids: CASSNPNSPLHF. In DNA, the CDR3 is TGTGCCAGCAGCAACCCTAATTCACCCCTCCACTTT.

This clonotype was counted many times. This chain connects TRBV12-3 or TRBV12-4 to TRBJ1-5; D is possibly TRBD1 (5 bases). The CDR3 contains 13 residues. Deletions cut 5 bases from V and 6 bases from J, with 11 bases between. The CDR3 bases are TGTGCCAGCAGTCCCGGGGGGGGTCAGCCCCAGCATTTT. Its protein is CASSPGGGQPQHF.

This clonotype came up a few times. This chain joins TRBV7-3 and TRBJ2-3; 10 bases match TRBD2. Looked up from germline, CDR1 is SGHTA and CDR2 is FQGTGA. The CDR3 totals 13 residues. Trimming took 8 bases from V and 4 from J; bases not matched to a gene: 3. The CDR3 region is CASERGGSDTQYF. For the CDR3, the DNA is TGTGCCAGCGAGCGGGGGGGATCAGATACGCAGTATTTT.

This clonotype occurred a few times. The chain links TRBV20-1 to TRBJ1-5; no definite D call. Germline V gene sequence: CDR1 DFQATT, CDR2 SNEGSKA (reference sequence). V was clipped by 0 bases and J by 0 bases, with 12 bases between them. The CDR3 consists of 16 residues. CDR3 sequence reads: CSARDITDYSNQPQHF. The CDR3, as DNA: TGCAGTGCTAGAGATATTACAGATTATAGCAATCAGCCCCAGCATTTT.

This chain uses TRBV20-1 with TRBJ1-5; no reliable D call. CDR1 is DFQATT and CDR2 is SNEGSKA in the germline V gene (reference sequence). The CDR3 covers 12 residues. V lost 5 bases and J 2 bases, leaving 7 bases between the germline ends. CDR3: CSAGPGNQPQHF. CDR3 DNA sequence: TGCAGTGCTGGGCCAGGCAATCAGCCCCAGCATTTT.

The chain links TRBV6-6 to TRBJ1-5; D is undetermined. Trimming cost V 5 bases and J 7 bases, with 18 bases left between them. The germline V gene encodes CDR1 MNHNY and CDR2 SVGAGI (reference sequence). The CDR3 contains 15 residues. DNA of the CDR3: TGTGCCAGCAGTCCTAATTTCGGGGTCGGCCAGCCCCAGCATTTT. It translates to CASSPNFGVGQPQHF.

The chain recombines TRBV9 with TRBJ2-1; 9 bases align to TRBD1. This CDR3 contains 14 residues. Germline V gene sequence: CDR1 SGDLS, CDR2 YYNGEE. The ends lost 5 bases at V and 8 bases at J; junction bases unmatched: 8. CDR3 sequence: CASSSGQGMDEQFF. CDR3 bases: TGTGCCAGCAGTAGCGGACAGGGGATGGATGAGCAGTTCTTC.

The chain recombines TRBV12-3 or TRBV12-4 with TRBJ2-1; perhaps D is TRBD1 or TRBD2 (6 bases each). This CDR3 is built from 14 residues. The V gene lost 7 bases and the J gene lost 13 bases, with 23 bases spanning the gap. The CDR3 DNA sequence: TGTGCCAGCACTCTAGGGACATTCCGGGAGACCCAGTTCTTC. As protein: CASTLGTFRETQFF.

A single count supports this clonotype. The CDR3 sequence: CASSQEGDSYEQYF. The CDR3, as DNA: TGCGCCAGCAGCCAAGAAGGGGATTCCTACGAGCAGTACTTC. The chain uses TRBV4-1 and TRBJ2-7, with D possibly matching TRBD1 (5 bases). The germline V and J ends were trimmed by 0 bases and 1 base, with 7 bases remaining between them. The CDR3 sequence is 14 residues long. CDR1 MGHRA and CDR2 YSYEKL come from the germline V gene.

This clonotype was picked up a small number of times. This chain uses TRBV7-9 with TRBJ1-5, with 10 nucleotides matching TRBD1. The CDR3 covers 19 residues. Germline values: CDR1 SEHNR, CDR2 FQNEAQ (reference sequence). The junction had 11 bases not matched to a gene; V was cut back by 3 bases and J by 0 bases. The CDR3, as DNA: TGTGCCAGCAGCTTCGGAGAGGACAGGGGGTTTTTTAGCAATCAGCCCCAGCATTTT. This encodes CASSFGEDRGFFSNQPQHF. The entire variable domain, with the rest obtained from reference TRBV7-9 and TRBJ1-5, is as follows: DTGVSQNPRHKITKRGQNVTFRCDPISEHNRLYWYRQTLGQGPEFLTYFQNEAQLEKSRLLSDRFSAERPKGSFSTLEIQRTEQGDSAMYLCASSFGEDRGFFSNQPQHFGDGTRLSIL.

The V gene is TRBV7-2, the J gene TRBJ2-7; TRBD1 agrees at 8 bases. Trimming took 6 bases from V and 0 from J; bases not matched to a gene: 10. CDR3 length: 16 residues. The germline V gene encodes CDR1 SGHTA and CDR2 FQGNSA. Here the CDR3 reads CASSRRAGGSSYEQYF. In DNA, the CDR3 is TGTGCCAGCAGTCGGAGGGCAGGGGGCAGCTCCTACGAGCAGTACTTC.

The rearrangement links TRBV11-2 to TRBJ2-4; perhaps TRBD2 as D (6 bases). Between the trimmed V and J ends, which lost 3 bases and 7 bases, there was a span of 7 bases. CDR1 SGHAT and CDR2 FQNNGV come from the germline V gene. This CDR3 has 12 amino acids. CDR3 nucleotide sequence: TGTGCCAGCAGCTTCCGGGGGAACATTCAGTACTTC. Its protein is CASSFRGNIQYF.

In its sample, this clonotype was seen a few times. The rearrangement joins TRBV7-2 to TRBJ2-1, with 7 nucleotides matching TRBD1. The junction had 8 bases not matched to a gene; V was cut back by 5 bases and J by 4 bases. Germline V gene data show CDR1 as SGHTA and CDR2 as FQGNSA. The CDR3 has 15 residues. CDR3 loop: CASSIRTGDYNEQFF. CDR3 nucleotides: TGTGCCAGCAGCATTCGGACAGGCGATTACAATGAGCAGTTCTTC.

The CDR3 spells CASSSGDRGHGYTF. The CDR3 nucleotides are TGCGCCAGCAGCTCCGGGGACAGGGGGCATGGCTACACCTTC. The chain employs TRBV5-1 and TRBJ1-2; 12 bases align to TRBD1. The CDR3 is 14 amino acids. With V trimmed by 3 bases and J by 6 bases, 3 bases remained unmatched. Germline V gene lookup returns CDR1 SGHRS and CDR2 YFSETQ.

This clonotype has a handful of counts. V usage is TRBV7-6 and J usage is TRBJ1-1; 7 positions agree with TRBD1. The ends lost 5 bases at V and 4 bases at J; junction bases unmatched: 10. The CDR3 extends over 15 amino acids. Germline CDR1 and CDR2: SGHVS and FNYEAQ. The CDR3: CASSPNTGVGTEAFF. The CDR3 DNA is TGTGCCAGCAGCCCAAATACAGGGGTGGGCACTGAAGCTTTCTTT.

This clonotype was recorded a few times. The chain carries TRBV20-1 and TRBJ2-7, with D hard to call. The CDR3 is made up of 11 amino acids. From germline, CDR1 is DFQATT and CDR2 SNEGSKA (reference sequence). V was shortened by 5 bases and J by 7 bases, with 12 bases between the two germline ends. Here the CDR3 DNA reads TGCAGTGCTGCTAGGGAATATGAGCAGTACTTC. Translation gives CSAAREYEQYF.

This clonotype came up once. The chain combines TRBV7-9 with TRBJ1-1; the D is unclear. The CDR3 sequence is 14 residues long. V lost 4 bases to trimming and J lost 2 bases, with 11 bases between them. Germline V gene data show CDR1 as SEHNR and CDR2 as FQNEAQ (reference sequence). The CDR3 spells CASSSEGTNTEAFF. CDR3 nucleotides: TGTGCCAGCAGCTCAGAAGGTACAAACACTGAAGCTTTCTTT.

Concerning this clonotype: A much larger clone differs by one base, so this may be a read error. The chain uses TRBV12-3 or TRBV12-4 and TRBJ2-3; 7 bases line up with TRBD1. The V gene end was trimmed by 5 bases and the J gene end by 9 bases; junction bases not matched to a gene: 17. This CDR3 region has 16 residues. CDR3 coding DNA: TGTGCCAGCAGTCCCGACAGGTGGGGCCAGGGGGAGACGCAGTATTTT. Its translation: CASSPDRWGQGETQYF.

This clonotype was observed a single time. The junction does not match germline at one end; this may be a read error. The chain combines TRBV4-3 with TRBJ2-1; TRBD2 matches at 8 bases. Germline-derived CDR1 and CDR2 are LGHNA and YSLEER. The CDR3 runs to 16 residues. As DNA, the CDR3 is TGCGCCAGCAACCAAGAAGTAGCGGGGACCTACAATGAGCAGTTCTTC. Protein product: CASNQEVAGTYNEQFF.

Many counts were recorded for this clonotype. The J gene is TRBJ2-7, the V gene TRBV3-1; D unresolved. The length of the CDR3 is 13 residues. Trimming stripped 1 base from V and 4 bases from J, with 8 bases between. CDR1 is LGHDT, CDR2 YNNKEL, per germline (reference sequence). Written as DNA, the CDR3 is TGTGCCAGCAGCCAAGGTCCAGCTTACGAGCAGTACTTC. Translated, it gives CASSQGPAYEQYF.